This TCR beta chain comes out of a study of shared clonotypes between healthy human individuals. Whole-study context: Serving as donors were two women and a few men, whose ages spanned 18 to 49. Findings and caveats of the study: Sharing across a few donors was seen in around 5% of naive CD4 clonotypes.

The ends lost 5 bases at V and 3 bases at J; junction bases unmatched: 5. The CDR3 covers 14 residues. Germline V gives CDR1 ENHRY, CDR2 SYGVKD. At a deep level, the assay was run. TCRdb keeps only in-frame clones here, not all; method: immunoSEQ multiplex PCR. Among over 400,000 clones listed, roughly 95% were seen once. As regards this clone: What it binds is unknown.

A CD45RA-negative memory subset and a CD45RA+ naive subset were separated from the CD4+ cells. The sequencing sample was made of naive CD4+ T cells sorted from blood. The subset denotes: CD45RA+ positively selected. This sequence was found in a woman younger than 45 in good health. The chain joins TRBV10-3 to TRBJ2-7, with TRBD1 identical over 9 bases. This CDR3 reads CAISSRDRDYEQYF. CDR3 sequence (DNA): TGTGCCATCAGTTCCAGGGACAGGGACTACGAGCAGTACTTC.